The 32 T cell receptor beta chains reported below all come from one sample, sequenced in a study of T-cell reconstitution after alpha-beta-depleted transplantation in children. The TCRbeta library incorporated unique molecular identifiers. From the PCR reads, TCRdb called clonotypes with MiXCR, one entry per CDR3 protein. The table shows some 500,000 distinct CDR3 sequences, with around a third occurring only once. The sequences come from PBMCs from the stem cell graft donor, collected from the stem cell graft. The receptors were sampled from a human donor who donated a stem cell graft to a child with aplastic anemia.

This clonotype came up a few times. For the CDR3, the DNA is TGTGCCTGGAGTGCGGGACTAGCGGGACTGTGGGAGACCCAGTACTTC. Amino acids: CAWSAGLAGLWETQYF. The rearrangement joins TRBV30 to TRBJ2-5; 13 bases are shared with TRBD2. Germline trimming cut 1 base from V and 5 bases from J; bases unmatched to any gene: 7. CDR3 size: 16 residues. CDR1 is GTSNPN, CDR2 SVGIG, per germline (reference sequence).

As DNA, the CDR3 is TGTGCCAGCAGCGGGGGACAAACATACCAAGAGACCCAGTACTTC. Translation: CASSGGQTYQETQYF. The gene calls are TRBV9 and TRBJ2-5; possibly TRBD1 for D (6 bases). The CDR3 consists of 15 residues. Germline values: CDR1 SGDLS, CDR2 YYNGEE. V lost 3 bases, J lost 0 bases, and 12 bases lay in between.

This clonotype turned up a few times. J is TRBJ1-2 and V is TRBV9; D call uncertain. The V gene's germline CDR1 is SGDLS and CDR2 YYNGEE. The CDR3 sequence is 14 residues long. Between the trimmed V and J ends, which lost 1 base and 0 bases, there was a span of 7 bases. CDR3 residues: CASSVSGTNYGYTF. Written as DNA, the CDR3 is TGTGCCAGCAGCGTATCCGGCACTAACTATGGCTACACCTTC.

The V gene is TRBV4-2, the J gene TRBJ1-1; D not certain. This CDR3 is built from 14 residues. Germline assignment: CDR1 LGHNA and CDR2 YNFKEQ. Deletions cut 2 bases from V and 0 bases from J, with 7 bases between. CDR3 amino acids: CASSQRRMNTEAFF. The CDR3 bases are TGTGCCAGCAGCCAACGGAGGATGAACACTGAAGCTTTCTTT.

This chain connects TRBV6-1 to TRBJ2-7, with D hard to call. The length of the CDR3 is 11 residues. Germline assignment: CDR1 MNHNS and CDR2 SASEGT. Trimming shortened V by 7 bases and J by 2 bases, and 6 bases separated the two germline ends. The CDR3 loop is CASTVTYEQYF. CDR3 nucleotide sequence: TGTGCCAGCACAGTGACCTACGAGCAGTACTTC.

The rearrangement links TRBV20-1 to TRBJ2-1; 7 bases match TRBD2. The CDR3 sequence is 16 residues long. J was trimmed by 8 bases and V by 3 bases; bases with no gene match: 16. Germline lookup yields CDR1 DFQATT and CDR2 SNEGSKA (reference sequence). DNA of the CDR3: TGCAGTGCTAGGGGAGGGGTCGTTTCTAAAGGGCATGAGCAGTTCTTC. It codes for CSARGGVVSKGHEQFF.

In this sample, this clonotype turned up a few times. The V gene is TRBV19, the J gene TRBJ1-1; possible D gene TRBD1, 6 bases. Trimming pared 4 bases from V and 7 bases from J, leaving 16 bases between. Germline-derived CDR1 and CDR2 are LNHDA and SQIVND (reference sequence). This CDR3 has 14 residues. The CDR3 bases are TGTGCCAGTAGTAGGCAGGGGACCCTAATTGAAGCTTTCTTT. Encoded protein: CASSRQGTLIEAFF. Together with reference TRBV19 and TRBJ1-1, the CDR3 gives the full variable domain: DGGITQSPKYLFRKEGQNVTLSCEQNLNHDAMYWYRQDPGQGLRLIYYSQIVNDFQKGDIAEGYSVSREKKESFPLTVTSAQKNPTAFYLCASSRQGTLIEAFFGQGTRLTVV.

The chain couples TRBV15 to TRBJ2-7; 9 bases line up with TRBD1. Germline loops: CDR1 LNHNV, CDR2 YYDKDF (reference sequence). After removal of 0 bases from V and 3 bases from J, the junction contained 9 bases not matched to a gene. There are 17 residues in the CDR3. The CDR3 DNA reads TGTGCCACCAGCAGAGATTTTTTTGGGACAGGGAACTACGAGCAGTACGTC. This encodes CATSRDFFGTGNYEQYV.

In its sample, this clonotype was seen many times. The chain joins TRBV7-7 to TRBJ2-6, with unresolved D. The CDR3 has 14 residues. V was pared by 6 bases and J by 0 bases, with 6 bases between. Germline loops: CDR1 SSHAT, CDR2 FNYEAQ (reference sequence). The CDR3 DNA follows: TGTGCCAGCAGTTTGGTCTCTGGGGCCAACGTCCTGACTTTC. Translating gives CASSLVSGANVLTF.

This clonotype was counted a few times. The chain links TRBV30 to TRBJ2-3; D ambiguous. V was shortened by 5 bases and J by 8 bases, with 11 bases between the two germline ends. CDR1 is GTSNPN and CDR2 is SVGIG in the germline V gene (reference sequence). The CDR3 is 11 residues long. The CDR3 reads CAWLGYATQYF. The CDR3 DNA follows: TGTGCCTGGCTTGGATATGCTACGCAGTATTTT.

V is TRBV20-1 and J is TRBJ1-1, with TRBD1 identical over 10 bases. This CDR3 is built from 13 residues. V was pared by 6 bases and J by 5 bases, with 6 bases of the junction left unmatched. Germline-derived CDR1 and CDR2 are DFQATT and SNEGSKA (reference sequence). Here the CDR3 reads CSARDRGLTEAFF. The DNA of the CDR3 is TGCAGTGCACGAGACAGGGGGCTTACTGAAGCTTTCTTT.

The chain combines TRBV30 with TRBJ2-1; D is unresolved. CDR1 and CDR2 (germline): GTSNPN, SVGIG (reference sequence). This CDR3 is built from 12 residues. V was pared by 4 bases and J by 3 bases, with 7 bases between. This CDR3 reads CAWNLDYNEQFF. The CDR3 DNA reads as TGTGCCTGGAATCTTGACTACAATGAGCAGTTCTTC.

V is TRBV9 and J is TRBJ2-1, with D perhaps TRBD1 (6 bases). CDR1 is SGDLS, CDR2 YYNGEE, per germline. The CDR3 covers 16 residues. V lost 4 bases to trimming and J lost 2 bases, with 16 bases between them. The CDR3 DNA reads TGTGCCAGCAGCCCTCAAGGACGGGACACCTACAATGAGCAGTTCTTC. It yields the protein CASSPQGRDTYNEQFF.

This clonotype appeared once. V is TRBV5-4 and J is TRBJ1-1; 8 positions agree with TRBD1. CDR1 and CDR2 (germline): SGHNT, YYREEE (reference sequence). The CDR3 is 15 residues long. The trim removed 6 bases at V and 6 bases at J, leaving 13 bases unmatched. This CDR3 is CASTRDRNRGSEAFF. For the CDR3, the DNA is TGTGCCAGCACGCGGGACAGGAATCGTGGTTCTGAAGCTTTCTTT. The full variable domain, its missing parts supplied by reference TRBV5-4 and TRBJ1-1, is ETGVTQSPTHLIKTRGQQVTLRCSSQSGHNTVSWYQQALGQGPQFIFQYYREEENGRGNFPPRFSGLQFPNYSSELNVNALELDDSALYLCASTRDRNRGSEAFFGQGTRLTVV.

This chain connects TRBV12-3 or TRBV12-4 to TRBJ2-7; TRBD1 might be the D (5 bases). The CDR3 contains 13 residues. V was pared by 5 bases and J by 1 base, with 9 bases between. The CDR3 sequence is CASSPDISYEQYF. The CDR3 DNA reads TGTGCCAGCAGTCCGGACATATCCTACGAGCAGTACTTC.

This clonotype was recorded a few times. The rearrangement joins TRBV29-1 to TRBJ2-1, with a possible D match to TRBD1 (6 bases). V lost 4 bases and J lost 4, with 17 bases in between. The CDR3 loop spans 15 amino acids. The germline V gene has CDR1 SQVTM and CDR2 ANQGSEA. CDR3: CSVGLQGKGYNEQFF. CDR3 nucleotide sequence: TGCAGCGTTGGCCTGCAGGGGAAGGGATACAATGAGCAGTTCTTC.

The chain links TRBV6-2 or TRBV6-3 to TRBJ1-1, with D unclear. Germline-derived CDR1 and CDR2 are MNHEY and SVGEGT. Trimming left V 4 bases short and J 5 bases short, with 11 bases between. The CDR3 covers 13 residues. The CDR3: CASSSNLRTEAFF. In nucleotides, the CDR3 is TGTGCCAGCAGTTCGAACCTGAGGACTGAAGCTTTCTTT.

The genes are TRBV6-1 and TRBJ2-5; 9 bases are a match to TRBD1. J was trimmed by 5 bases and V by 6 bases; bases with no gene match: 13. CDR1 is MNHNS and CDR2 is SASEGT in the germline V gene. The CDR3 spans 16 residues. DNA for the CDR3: TGTGCCAGCAGCCCCCGGGACAGGGAATCGCGGGAGACCCAGTACTTC. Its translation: CASSPRDRESRETQYF.

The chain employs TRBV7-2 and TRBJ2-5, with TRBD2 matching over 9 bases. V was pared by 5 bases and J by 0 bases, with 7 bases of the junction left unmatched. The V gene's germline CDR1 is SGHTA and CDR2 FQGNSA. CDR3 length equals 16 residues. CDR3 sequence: CASSPWRGGYQETQYF. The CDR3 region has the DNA TGTGCCAGCAGCCCTTGGCGGGGGGGTTACCAAGAGACCCAGTACTTC.

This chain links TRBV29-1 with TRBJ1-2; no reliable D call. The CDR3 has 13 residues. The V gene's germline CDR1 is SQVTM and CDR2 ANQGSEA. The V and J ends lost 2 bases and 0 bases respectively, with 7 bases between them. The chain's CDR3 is CSVELRANYGYTF. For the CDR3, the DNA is TGCAGCGTTGAACTGAGAGCTAACTATGGCTACACCTTC.

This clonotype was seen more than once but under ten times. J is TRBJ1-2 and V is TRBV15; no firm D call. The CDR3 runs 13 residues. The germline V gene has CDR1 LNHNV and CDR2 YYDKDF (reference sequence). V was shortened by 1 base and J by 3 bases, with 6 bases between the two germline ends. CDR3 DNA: TGTGCCACCAGCAGAGTGGCAGACTATGGCTACACCTTC. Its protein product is CATSRVADYGYTF.

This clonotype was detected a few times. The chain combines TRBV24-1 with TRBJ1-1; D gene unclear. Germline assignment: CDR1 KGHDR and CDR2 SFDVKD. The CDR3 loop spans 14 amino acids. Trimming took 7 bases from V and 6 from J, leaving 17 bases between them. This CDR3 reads CATSRGGLVPEAFF. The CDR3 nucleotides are TGTGCCACCAGCCGGGGAGGGTTGGTCCCTGAAGCTTTCTTT.

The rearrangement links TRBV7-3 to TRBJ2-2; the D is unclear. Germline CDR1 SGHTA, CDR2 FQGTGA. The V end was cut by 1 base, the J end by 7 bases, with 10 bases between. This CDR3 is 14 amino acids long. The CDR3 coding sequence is TGTGCCAGCAGCTTAAACTATCGCGGCGGGGAGCTGTTTTTT. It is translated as CASSLNYRGGELFF. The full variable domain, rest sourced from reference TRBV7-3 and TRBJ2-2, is GAGVSQTPSNKVTEKGKYVELRCDPISGHTALYWYRQSLGQGPEFLIYFQGTGAADDSGLPNDRFFAVRPEGSVSTLKIQRTERGDSAVYLCASSLNYRGGELFFGEGSRLTVL.

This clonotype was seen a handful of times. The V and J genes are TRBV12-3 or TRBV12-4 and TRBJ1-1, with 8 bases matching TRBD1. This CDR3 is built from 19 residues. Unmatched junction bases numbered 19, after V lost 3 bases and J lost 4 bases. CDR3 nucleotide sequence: TGTGCCAGCAGTTTGGGACCAGGGGGCGGGCCTCAGGGTCGCACTGAAGCTTTCTTT. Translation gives CASSLGPGGGPQGRTEAFF.

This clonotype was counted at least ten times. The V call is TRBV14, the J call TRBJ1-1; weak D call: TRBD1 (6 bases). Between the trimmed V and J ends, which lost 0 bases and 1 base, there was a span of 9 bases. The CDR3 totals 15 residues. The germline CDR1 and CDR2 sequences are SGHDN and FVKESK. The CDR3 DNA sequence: TGTGCCAGCAGCCAAGAACAGGGAAGGAACACTGAAGCTTTCTTT. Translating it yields CASSQEQGRNTEAFF.

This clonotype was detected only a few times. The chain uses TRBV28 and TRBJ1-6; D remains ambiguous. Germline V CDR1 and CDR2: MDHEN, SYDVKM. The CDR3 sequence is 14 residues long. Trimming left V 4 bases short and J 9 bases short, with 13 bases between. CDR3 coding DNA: TGTGCCAGCAGTTCGGCCCCGGGTGCTTCACCCCTCCACTTT. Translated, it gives CASSSAPGASPLHF.

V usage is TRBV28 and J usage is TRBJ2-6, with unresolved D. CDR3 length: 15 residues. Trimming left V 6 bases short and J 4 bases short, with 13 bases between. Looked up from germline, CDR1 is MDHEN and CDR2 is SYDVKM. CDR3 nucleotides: TGTGCCAGCAGGCCGTGGAGTGTCGGGGCCAACGTCCTGACTTTC. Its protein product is CASRPWSVGANVLTF.

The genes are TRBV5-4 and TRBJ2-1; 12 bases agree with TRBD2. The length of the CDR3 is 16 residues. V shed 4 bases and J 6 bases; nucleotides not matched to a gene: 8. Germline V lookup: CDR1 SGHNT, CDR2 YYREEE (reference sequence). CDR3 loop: CASSIQTSGRLNEQFF. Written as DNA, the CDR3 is TGTGCCAGCAGCATCCAGACTAGCGGGAGACTCAATGAGCAGTTCTTC.

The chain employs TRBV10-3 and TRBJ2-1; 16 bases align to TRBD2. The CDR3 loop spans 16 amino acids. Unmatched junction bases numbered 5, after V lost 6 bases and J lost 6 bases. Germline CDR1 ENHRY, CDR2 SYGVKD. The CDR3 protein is CAISGTSGRAGNEQFF. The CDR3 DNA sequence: TGTGCCATCAGCGGGACTAGCGGGAGGGCCGGCAATGAGCAGTTCTTC.

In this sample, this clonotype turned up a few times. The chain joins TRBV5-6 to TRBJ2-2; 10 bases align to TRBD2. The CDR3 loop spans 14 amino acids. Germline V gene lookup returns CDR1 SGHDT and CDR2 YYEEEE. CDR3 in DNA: TGTGAACACCGGTGGACTAGCGGAGCCGGGGAGCTGTTTTTT. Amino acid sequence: CEHRWTSGAGELFF.

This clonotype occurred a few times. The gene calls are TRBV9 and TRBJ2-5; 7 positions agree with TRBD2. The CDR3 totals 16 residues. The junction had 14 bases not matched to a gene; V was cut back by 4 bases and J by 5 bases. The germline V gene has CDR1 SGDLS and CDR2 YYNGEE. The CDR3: CASSSSLAPGRETQYF. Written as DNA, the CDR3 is TGTGCCAGCAGCTCATCACTAGCGCCGGGACGTGAGACCCAGTACTTC.

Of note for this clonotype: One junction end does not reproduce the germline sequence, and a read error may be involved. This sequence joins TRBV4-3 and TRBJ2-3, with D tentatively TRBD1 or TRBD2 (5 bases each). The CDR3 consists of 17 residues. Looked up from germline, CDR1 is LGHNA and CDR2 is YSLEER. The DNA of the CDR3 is TGCGCCAGCAGCCAAGCGGTCTCAGGGACCAGCAAAGATACGCAGTATTTT. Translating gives CASSQAVSGTSKDTQYF.